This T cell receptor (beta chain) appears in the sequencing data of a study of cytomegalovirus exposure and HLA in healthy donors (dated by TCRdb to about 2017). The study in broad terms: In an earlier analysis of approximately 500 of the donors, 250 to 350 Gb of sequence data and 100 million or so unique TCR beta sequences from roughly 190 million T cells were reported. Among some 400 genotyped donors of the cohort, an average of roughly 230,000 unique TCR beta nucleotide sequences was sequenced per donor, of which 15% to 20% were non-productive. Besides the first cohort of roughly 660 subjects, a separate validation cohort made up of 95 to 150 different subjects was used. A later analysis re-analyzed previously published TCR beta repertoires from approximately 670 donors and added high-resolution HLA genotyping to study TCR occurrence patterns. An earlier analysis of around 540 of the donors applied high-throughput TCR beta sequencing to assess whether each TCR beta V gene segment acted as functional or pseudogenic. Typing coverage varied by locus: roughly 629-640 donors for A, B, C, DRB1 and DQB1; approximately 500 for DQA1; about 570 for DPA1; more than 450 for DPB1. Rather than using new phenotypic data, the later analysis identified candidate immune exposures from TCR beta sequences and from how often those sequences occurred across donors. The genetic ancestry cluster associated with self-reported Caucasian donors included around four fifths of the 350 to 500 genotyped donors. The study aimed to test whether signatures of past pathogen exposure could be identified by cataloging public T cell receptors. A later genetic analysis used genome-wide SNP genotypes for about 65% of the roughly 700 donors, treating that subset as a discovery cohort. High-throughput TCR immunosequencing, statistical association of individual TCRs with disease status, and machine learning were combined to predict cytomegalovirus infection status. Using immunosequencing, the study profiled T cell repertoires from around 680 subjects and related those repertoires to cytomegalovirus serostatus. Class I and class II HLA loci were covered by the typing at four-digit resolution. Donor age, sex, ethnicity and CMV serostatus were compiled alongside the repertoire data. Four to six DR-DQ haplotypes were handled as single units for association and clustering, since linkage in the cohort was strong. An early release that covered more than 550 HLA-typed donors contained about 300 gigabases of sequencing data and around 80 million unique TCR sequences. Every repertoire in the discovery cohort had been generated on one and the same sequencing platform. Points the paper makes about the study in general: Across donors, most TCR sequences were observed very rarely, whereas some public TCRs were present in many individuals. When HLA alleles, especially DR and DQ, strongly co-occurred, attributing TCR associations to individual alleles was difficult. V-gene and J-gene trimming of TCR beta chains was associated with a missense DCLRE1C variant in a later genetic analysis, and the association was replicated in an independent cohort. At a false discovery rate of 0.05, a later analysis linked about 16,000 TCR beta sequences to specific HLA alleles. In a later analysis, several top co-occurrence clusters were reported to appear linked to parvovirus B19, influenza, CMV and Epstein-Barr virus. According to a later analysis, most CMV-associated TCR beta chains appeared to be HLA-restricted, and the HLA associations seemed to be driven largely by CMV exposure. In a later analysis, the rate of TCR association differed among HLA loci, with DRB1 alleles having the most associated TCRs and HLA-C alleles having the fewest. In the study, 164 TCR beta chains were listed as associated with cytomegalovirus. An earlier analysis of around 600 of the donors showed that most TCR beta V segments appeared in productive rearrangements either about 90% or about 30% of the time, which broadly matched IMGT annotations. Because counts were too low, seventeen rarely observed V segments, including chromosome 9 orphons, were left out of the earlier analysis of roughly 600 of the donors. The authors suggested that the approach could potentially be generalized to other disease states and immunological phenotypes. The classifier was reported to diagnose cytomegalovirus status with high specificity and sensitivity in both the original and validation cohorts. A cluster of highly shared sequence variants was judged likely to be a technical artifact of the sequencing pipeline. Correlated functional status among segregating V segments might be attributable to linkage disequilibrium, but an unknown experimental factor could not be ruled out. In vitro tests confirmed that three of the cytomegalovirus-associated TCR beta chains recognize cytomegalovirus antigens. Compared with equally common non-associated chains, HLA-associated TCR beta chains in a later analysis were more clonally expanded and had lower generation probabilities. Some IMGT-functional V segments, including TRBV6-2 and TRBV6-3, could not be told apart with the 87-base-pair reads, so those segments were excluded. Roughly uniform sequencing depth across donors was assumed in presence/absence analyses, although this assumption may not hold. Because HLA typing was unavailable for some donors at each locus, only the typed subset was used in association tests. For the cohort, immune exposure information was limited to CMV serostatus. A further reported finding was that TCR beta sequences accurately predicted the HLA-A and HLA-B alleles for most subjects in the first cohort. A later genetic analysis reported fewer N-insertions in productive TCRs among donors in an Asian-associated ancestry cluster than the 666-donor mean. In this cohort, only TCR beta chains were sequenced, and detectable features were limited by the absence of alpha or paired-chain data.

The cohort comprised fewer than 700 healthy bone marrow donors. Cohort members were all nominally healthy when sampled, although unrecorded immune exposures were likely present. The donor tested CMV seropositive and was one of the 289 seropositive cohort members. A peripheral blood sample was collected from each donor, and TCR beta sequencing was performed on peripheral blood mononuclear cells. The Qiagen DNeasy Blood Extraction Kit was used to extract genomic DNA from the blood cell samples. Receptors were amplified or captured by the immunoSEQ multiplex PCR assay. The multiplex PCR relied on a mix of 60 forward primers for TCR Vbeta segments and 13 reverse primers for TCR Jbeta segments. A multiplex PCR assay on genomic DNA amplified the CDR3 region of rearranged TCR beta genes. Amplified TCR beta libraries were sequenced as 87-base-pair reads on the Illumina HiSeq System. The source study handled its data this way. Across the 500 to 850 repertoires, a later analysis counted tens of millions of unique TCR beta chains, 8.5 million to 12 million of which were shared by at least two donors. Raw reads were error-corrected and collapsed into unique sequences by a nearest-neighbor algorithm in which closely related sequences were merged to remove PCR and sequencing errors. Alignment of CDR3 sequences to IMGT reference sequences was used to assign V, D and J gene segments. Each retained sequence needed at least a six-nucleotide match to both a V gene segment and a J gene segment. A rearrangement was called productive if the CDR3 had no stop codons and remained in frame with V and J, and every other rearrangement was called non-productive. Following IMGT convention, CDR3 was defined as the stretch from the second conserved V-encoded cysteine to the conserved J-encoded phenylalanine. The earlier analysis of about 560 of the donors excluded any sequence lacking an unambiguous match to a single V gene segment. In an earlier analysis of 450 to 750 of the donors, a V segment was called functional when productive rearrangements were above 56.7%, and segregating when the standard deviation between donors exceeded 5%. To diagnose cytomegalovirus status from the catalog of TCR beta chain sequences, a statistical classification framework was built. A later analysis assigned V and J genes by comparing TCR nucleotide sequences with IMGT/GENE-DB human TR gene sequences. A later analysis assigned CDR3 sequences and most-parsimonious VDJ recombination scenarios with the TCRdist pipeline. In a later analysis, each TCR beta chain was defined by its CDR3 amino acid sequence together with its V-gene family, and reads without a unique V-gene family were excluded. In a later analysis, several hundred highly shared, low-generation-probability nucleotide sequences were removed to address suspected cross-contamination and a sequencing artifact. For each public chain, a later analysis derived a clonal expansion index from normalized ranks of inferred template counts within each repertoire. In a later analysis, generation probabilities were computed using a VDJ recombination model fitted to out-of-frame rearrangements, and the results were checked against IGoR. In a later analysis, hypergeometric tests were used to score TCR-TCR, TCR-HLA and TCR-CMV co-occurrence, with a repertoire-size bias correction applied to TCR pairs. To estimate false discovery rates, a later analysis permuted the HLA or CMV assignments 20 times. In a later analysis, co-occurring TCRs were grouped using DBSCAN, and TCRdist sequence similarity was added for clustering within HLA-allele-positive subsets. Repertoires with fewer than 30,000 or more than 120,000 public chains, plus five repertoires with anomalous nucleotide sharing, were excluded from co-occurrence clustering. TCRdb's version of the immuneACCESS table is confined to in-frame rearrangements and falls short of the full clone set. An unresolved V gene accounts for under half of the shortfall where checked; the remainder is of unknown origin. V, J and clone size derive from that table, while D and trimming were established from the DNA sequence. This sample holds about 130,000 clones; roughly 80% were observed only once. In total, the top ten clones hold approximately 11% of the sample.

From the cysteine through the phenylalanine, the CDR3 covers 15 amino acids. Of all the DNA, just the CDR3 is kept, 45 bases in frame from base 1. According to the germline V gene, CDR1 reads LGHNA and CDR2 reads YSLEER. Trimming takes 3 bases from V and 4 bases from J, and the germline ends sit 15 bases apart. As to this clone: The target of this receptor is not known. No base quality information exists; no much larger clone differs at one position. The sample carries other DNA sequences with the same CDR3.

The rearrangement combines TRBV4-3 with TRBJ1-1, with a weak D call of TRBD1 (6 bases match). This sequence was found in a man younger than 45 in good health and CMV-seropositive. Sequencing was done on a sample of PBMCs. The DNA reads TGCGCCAGCAGCCAGGGCATAGCGGGGGCCACTGAAGCTTTCTTT. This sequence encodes CASSQGIAGATEAFF.